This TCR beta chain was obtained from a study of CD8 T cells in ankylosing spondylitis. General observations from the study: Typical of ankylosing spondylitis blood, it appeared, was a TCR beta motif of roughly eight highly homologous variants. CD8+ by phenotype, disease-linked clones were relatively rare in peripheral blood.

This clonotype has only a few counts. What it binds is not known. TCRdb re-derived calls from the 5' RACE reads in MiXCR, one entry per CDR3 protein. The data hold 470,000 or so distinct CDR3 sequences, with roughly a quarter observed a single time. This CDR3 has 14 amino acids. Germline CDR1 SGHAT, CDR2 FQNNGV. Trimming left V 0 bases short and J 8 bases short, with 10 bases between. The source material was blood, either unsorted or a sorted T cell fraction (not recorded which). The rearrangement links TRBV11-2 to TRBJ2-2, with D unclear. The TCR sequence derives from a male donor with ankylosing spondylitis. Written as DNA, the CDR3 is TGTGCCAGCAGCTTAGATGTGGTCCGGGGGGAGCTGTTTTTT. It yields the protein CASSLDVVRGELFF.